This is a list of T cell receptor beta chains from one sample in a study of molecular identifiers for immune sequencing clone quantification. TCRdb called the PCR reads again in MiXCR, with one record for every CDR3 protein. This sample carries more than 250,000 distinct CDR3 sequences, roughly a fifth of them seen once, and the ten largest clones take approximately 0.8%. Sequenced sample: naive CD8+ T cells from blood, with Jurkat cell RNA spiked in. The receptors shown here come from a human donor in good health. Some libraries in this study had Jurkat cell RNA spiked in. Both conserved end residues are part of each CDR3. A D gene is named only where the DNA matches it firmly. Rows may omit the clone size; those that give it use once, few, many or a size class.

v_call: TRBV7-9
d_call: .
clone_size: many
j_call: TRBJ2-1
cdr3_aa: CASDGWDEQFF
cdr3_nt: TGTGCCAGCGATGGATGGGATGAGCAGTTCTTC

v_call: TRBV6-6
d_call: .
clone_size: .
j_call: TRBJ2-3
cdr3_aa: CASSYFGTSTDTQYF
cdr3_nt: TGTGCCAGCAGTTACTTCGGGACTAGCACAGATACGCAGTATTTT

v_call: TRBV4-3
d_call: TRBD1
clone_size: .
j_call: TRBJ2-3
cdr3_aa: CASSQESRGQGVDTQYF
cdr3_nt: TGCGCCAGCAGCCAAGAAAGTAGGGGACAGGGAGTAGATACGCAGTATTTT

v_call: TRBV7-7
d_call: .
clone_size: many
j_call: TRBJ2-2
cdr3_aa: CASSPQGRNTGELFF
cdr3_nt: TGTGCCAGCAGCCCGCAGGGGAGGAACACCGGGGAGCTGTTTTTT

v_call: TRBV7-3
d_call: .
clone_size: many
j_call: TRBJ2-3
cdr3_aa: CASSLSGSGADTQYF
cdr3_nt: TGTGCCAGCAGCTTAAGTGGGAGTGGTGCAGATACGCAGTATTTT

v_call: TRBV7-9
d_call: .
clone_size: many
j_call: TRBJ2-7
cdr3_aa: CASSPPGSGGYEQYF
cdr3_nt: TGTGCCAGCAGCCCGCCGGGGTCTGGGGGCTACGAGCAGTACTTC

v_call: TRBV5-5
d_call: TRBD2
clone_size: many
j_call: TRBJ2-3
cdr3_aa: CASSLGVAGVRDTQYF
cdr3_nt: TGTGCCAGCAGCTTGGGGGTAGCGGGAGTTCGGGATACGCAGTATTTT

v_call: TRBV7-9
d_call: .
clone_size: many
j_call: TRBJ2-7
cdr3_aa: CASSPTEWGLREQYF
cdr3_nt: TGTGCCAGCAGCCCGACGGAATGGGGTCTACGCGAGCAGTACTTC

v_call: TRBV21-1
d_call: .
clone_size: many
j_call: TRBJ1-2
cdr3_aa: CASSKARQGYGYTF
cdr3_nt: TGTGCCAGCAGCAAAGCACGGCAGGGCTATGGCTACACCTTC

v_call: TRBV7-9
d_call: TRBD1
clone_size: many
j_call: TRBJ2-5
cdr3_aa: CASRRTGETQYF
cdr3_nt: TGTGCCAGCAGACGGACAGGAGAGACCCAGTACTTC

v_call: TRBV27
d_call: .
clone_size: many
j_call: TRBJ2-3
cdr3_aa: CASSIIGVPTDTQYF
cdr3_nt: TGTGCCAGCAGCATCATAGGAGTACCCACAGATACGCAGTATTTT

v_call: TRBV9
d_call: TRBD2
clone_size: .
j_call: TRBJ2-3
cdr3_aa: CASSARLAGPTGPSTDTQYF
cdr3_nt: TGTGCCAGCAGCGCACGACTAGCGGGTCCCACGGGTCCTAGCACAGATACGCAGTATTTT

v_call: TRBV29-1
d_call: .
clone_size: many
j_call: TRBJ2-7
cdr3_aa: CSVERRGAGAYYEQYF
cdr3_nt: TGCAGCGTTGAAAGGAGAGGGGCAGGGGCTTACTACGAGCAGTACTTC

v_call: TRBV12-3/TRBV12-4
d_call: TRBD2
clone_size: many
j_call: TRBJ2-1
cdr3_aa: CASTQSGTRVRNEQFF
cdr3_nt: TGTGCCAGCACTCAGTCTGGGACTAGGGTTAGGAATGAGCAGTTCTTC

v_call: TRBV27
d_call: .
clone_size: .
j_call: TRBJ2-7
cdr3_aa: CASRPGHSLYEQYF
cdr3_nt: TGTGCCAGCAGACCGGGACACTCGCTCTACGAGCAGTACTTC

v_call: TRBV3-1
d_call: .
clone_size: .
j_call: TRBJ2-2
cdr3_aa: CASSQVQGSNTGGLFF
cdr3_nt: TGTGCCAGCAGCCAAGTGCAGGGGTCGAACACCGGGGGGCTGTTTTTT

v_call: TRBV20-1
d_call: .
clone_size: many
j_call: TRBJ1-6
cdr3_aa: CSARDAGSLSNSPLHF
cdr3_nt: TGCAGTGCTAGAGATGCGGGGTCCCTATCCAATTCACCCCTCCACTTT

v_call: TRBV4-3
d_call: .
clone_size: .
j_call: TRBJ1-5
cdr3_aa: CASSQDSAVYSNQPQHF
cdr3_nt: TGCGCCAGCAGCCAAGATTCGGCAGTGTATAGCAATCAGCCCCAGCATTTT

v_call: TRBV7-2
d_call: TRBD2
clone_size: many
j_call: TRBJ2-1
cdr3_aa: CASSFLAGANNEQFF
cdr3_nt: TGTGCCAGCAGCTTCCTAGCGGGAGCGAACAATGAGCAGTTCTTC